These 11 T cell receptor beta chains were sequenced from one sample in a study of radiotherapy plus CTLA-4 blockade in lung cancer (dated by TCRdb to the late 2010s). The library relied on the immunoSEQ multiplex PCR assay. TCRdb stores this immuneACCESS table with in-frame sequences only. Part of the clones is absent; in the studies checked, under half of the shortfall reflects unresolved V genes, and no reason is known for the rest. The sample has about 45,000 clones on record, roughly two thirds of them singletons. Roughly 25% of the sample goes to the ten largest clones. This sample comprised peripheral blood, obtained from a patient treated with radiotherapy plus ipilimumab. The receptors were gathered from a human donor with non-small cell lung cancer who had a partial response to radiotherapy plus ipilimumab.

This clone was seen a single time. V usage is TRBV6-5 and J usage is TRBJ2-5; 8 nucleotides line up with TRBD1. Germline CDR1 is MNHEY and CDR2 is SVGAGI. With 5 bases clipped from V and 7 bases from J, the junction kept 3 bases outside the gene matches. This CDR3 spans 12 amino acids. This CDR3 is CASSGQGMTQYF. CDR3 nucleotides: TGTGCCAGCAGTGGACAGGGTATGACCCAGTACTTC.

There are a few counts of this clone. V usage is TRBV5-8 and J usage is TRBJ2-1, with 7 positions matching TRBD1. The ends lost 5 bases at V and 4 bases at J; junction bases unmatched: 12. CDR1 is SGHTS and CDR2 is YDEGEE in the germline V gene. This CDR3 has 16 amino acids. The CDR3 is CASRDQVQGIYNEQFF. CDR3 bases: TGTGCCAGCAGGGACCAGGTACAGGGGATTTACAATGAGCAGTTCTTC.

This clone was observed a single time. CDR3 residues: CASSRQGAWGQPQHF. The CDR3 DNA reads as TGTGCCAGCAGCCGCCAGGGGGCTTGGGGTCAGCCCCAGCATTTT. The V call is TRBV6-5, the J call TRBJ1-5, with 8 bases fitting TRBD1. The CDR3 loop spans 15 amino acids. The V segment lost 6 bases and the J segment 6 bases; nucleotides outside the gene matches: 10. CDR1 and CDR2 from the germline V gene are MNHEY and SVGAGI.

V gene TRBV4-3 combines with J gene TRBJ1-5, with D perhaps matching TRBD1 (5 bases). Germline assignment: CDR1 LGHNA and CDR2 YSLEER. CDR3 length: 17 residues. V was shortened by 0 bases and J by 5 bases, with 17 bases between the two germline ends. The CDR3: CASSQDASGEIHQPQHF. Here the CDR3 DNA reads TGCGCCAGCAGCCAAGATGCATCGGGGGAGATCCATCAGCCCCAGCATTTT.

V gene TRBV6-6 combines with J gene TRBJ2-1; 7 bases are shared with TRBD2. The CDR3 has 13 residues. Germline V gene lookup returns CDR1 MNHNY and CDR2 SVGAGI (reference sequence). V dropped 6 bases and J dropped 5; count of bases not matched to a gene: 4. The chain's CDR3 is CASRPLADNEQFF. The CDR3, as DNA: TGTGCCAGCAGGCCTCTAGCGGACAATGAGCAGTTCTTC.

V usage is TRBV5-1 and J usage is TRBJ2-1; 7 nucleotides match TRBD2. The CDR3 is 15 amino acids. Germline V lookup: CDR1 SGHRS, CDR2 YFSETQ. The junction had 2 bases not matched to a gene; V was cut back by 0 bases and J by 2 bases. The CDR3 DNA sequence: TGCGCCAGCAGCTTGGTAGCGGGTACCTACAATGAGCAGTTCTTC. It encodes CASSLVAGTYNEQFF. The whole variable domain, remainder taken from reference TRBV5-1 and TRBJ2-1, is KAGVTQTPRYLIKTRGQQVTLSCSPISGHRSVSWYQQTPGQGLQFLFEYFSETQRNKGNFPGRFSGRQFSNSRSEMNVSTLELGDSALYLCASSLVAGTYNEQFFGPGTRLTVL.

Here the CDR3 reads CASSQDLATNEQYF. In DNA form, the CDR3 reads TGTGCCAGCAGCCAAGATCTGGCCACCAACGAGCAGTACTTC. The chain carries TRBV4-2 and TRBJ2-7; no clear D. The CDR3 contains 14 residues. From germline, CDR1 is LGHNA and CDR2 YNFKEQ. The V end was cut by 0 bases, the J end by 5 bases, with 11 bases between.

The rearrangement links TRBV6-5 to TRBJ1-1; 9 nucleotides match TRBD1. The germline CDR1 and CDR2 sequences are MNHEY and SVGAGI. The CDR3 has 13 residues. V trimming: 6 bases; J trimming: 7 bases; junction bases outside the gene matches: 6. The CDR3 region is CASRQGARVEAFF. Written as DNA, the CDR3 is TGTGCCAGCAGACAGGGGGCTCGGGTTGAAGCTTTCTTT.

The chain has TRBV9 and TRBJ1-6, with a weak D call TRBD1 (5 bases). The CDR3 has 18 amino acids. V was pared by 0 bases and J by 7 bases, with 20 bases between. The germline V gene has CDR1 SGDLS and CDR2 YYNGEE. The CDR3, as DNA: TGTGCCAGCAGCGTAGGGGGGGTCCCTGGACAAATGAATTCACCCCTCCACTTT. Its protein product is CASSVGGVPGQMNSPLHF.

This clone has more than one count but fewer than ten. The V and J genes are TRBV18 and TRBJ1-1, with 8 bases matching TRBD1. This CDR3 is built from 16 residues. Germline V gene lookup returns CDR1 KGHSH and CDR2 LQKENI. V shed 2 bases and J 0 bases; nucleotides not matched to a gene: 5. The DNA of the CDR3 is TGTGCCAGCTCACCAATGACAGGGGCCTTGAACACTGAAGCTTTCTTT. It translates to CASSPMTGALNTEAFF.

Only a few counts were recorded for this clone. The chain carries TRBV6-1 and TRBJ1-5; 7 positions match TRBD1. Germline CDR1 and CDR2: MNHNS and SASEGT. V was clipped by 6 bases and J by 3 bases; unmatched bases: 8. This CDR3 spans 15 amino acids. The CDR3 region has the DNA TGTGCCAGCAGAAAAAACAGGGGATACAATCAGCCCCAGCATTTT. This codes for CASRKNRGYNQPQHF.